A single sample is the source of the 26 T cell receptor beta chains below, sequenced in a study of tumor-infiltrating lymphocytes in oesophageal squamous cell carcinoma. Via MiXCR, TCRdb re-called the PCR reads, giving one row per CDR3 protein. This sample carries about 25,000 distinct CDR3 sequences, 30% to 40% of them seen once, and the ten largest clones take around a quarter. Source material: esophageal tumor tissue. The receptor set was obtained from a male donor with esophageal squamous cell carcinoma.

Turning to this clonotype: One junction end does not reproduce the germline sequence, and a read error may be involved. V usage is TRBV6-6 and J usage is TRBJ2-1; D is unresolved. The CDR3 spans 12 residues. Germline lookup yields CDR1 MNHNY and CDR2 SVGAGI (reference sequence). The CDR3 protein is CASSYSGSPLHF. The DNA of the CDR3 is TGTGCCAGCAGTTACTCTGGTTCACCCCTCCACTTC.

This clonotype was counted between two and nine times. The chain has TRBV2 and TRBJ2-3, with 12 bases fitting TRBD2. The CDR3 sequence is 15 residues long. V was clipped by 6 bases and J by 7 bases; unmatched bases: 8. Germline CDR1 is SNHLY and CDR2 is FYNNEI. CDR3 protein: CASSTTSGSLHTQYF. The CDR3 nucleotides are TGTGCCAGCAGCACGACTAGCGGGAGCCTTCATACGCAGTATTTT. Combining the CDR3 with reference TRBV2 and TRBJ2-3 gives the whole variable domain EPEVTQTPSHQVTQMGQEVILRCVPISNHLYFYWYRQILGQKVEFLVSFYNNEISEKSEIFDDQFSVERPDGSNFTLKIRSTKLEDSAMYFCASSTTSGSLHTQYFGPGTRLTVL.

This clonotype was counted ten times or more. The CDR3 DNA follows: TGCGCCAGCAGTTTAGGGGGGGATGCCTACAATGAGCAGTTCTTC. As protein: CASSLGGDAYNEQFF. This chain uses TRBV5-1 with TRBJ2-1; D perhaps matches TRBD2 (7 bases). This CDR3 is 15 amino acids long. CDR1 and CDR2 (germline): SGHRS, YFSETQ. Between the trimmed V and J ends, which lost 5 bases and 2 bases, there was a span of 14 bases.

This clonotype was detected only a few times. This clone may be a read error of a much larger clone one base away. The V gene is TRBV5-4, the J gene TRBJ2-7, with TRBD2 matching 13 bases. There are 18 residues in the CDR3. CDR1 and CDR2 (germline): SGHNT, YYREEE (reference sequence). Losses at the gene ends were 3 bases for V and 7 bases for J; bases not matched to a gene: 16. The CDR3 region is CASSSGGGGLAGNNEQYF. DNA for the CDR3: TGTGCCAGCAGCTCGGGGGGTGGGGGACTAGCGGGAAACAATGAGCAGTACTTC.

This clonotype turned up a few times. CDR3 nucleotide sequence: TGTGCCAGCAGCCGTACAGGCTCCTACGAGCAGTACTTC. Residues: CASSRTGSYEQYF. V gene TRBV7-2 combines with J gene TRBJ2-7; D possibly corresponds to TRBD1 (5 bases). The CDR3 runs 13 residues. The germline V gene has CDR1 SGHTA and CDR2 FQGNSA. The germline V and J ends were trimmed by 5 bases and 0 bases, with 8 bases remaining between them.

Worth noting for this clonotype: A much more abundant neighbour one base away suggests this may be a read error. J is TRBJ2-3 and V is TRBV6-2 or TRBV6-3; D possibly corresponds to TRBD2 (6 bases). The CDR3 contains 13 residues. From germline, CDR1 is MNHEY and CDR2 SVGEGT. DNA of the CDR3: TGTGCCAGCGTTACGACTAGTTATATCCCCCCGTTCTTC. Its protein is CASVTTSYIPPFF.

Ten or more counts support this clonotype. The genes are TRBV6-1 and TRBJ1-2; D gene unclear. This CDR3 has 12 amino acids. The germline V and J ends were trimmed by 5 bases and 8 bases, with 12 bases remaining between them. Germline values: CDR1 MNHNS, CDR2 SASEGT. CDR3 sequence: CASSPRWGGYTF. The CDR3, as DNA: TGTGCCAGCAGTCCCCGCTGGGGAGGCTACACCTTC.

Relative to its sample, this clonotype is medium-sized. This CDR3 reads CASSPPLIQDSKETQYF. The CDR3 nucleotides read TGTGCCAGCAGCCCTCCCCTTATCCAGGACAGCAAAGAGACCCAGTACTTC. This sequence joins TRBV7-9 and TRBJ2-5; tentative D call: TRBD1 (6 bases). In germline, CDR1 is SEHNR, CDR2 FQNEAQ (reference sequence). The V end was cut by 5 bases, the J end by 3 bases, with 22 bases between. The CDR3 totals 17 residues. Full variable domain (outside the CDR3, taken from reference TRBV7-9 and TRBJ2-5): DTGVSQNPRHKITKRGQNVTFRCDPISEHNRLYWYRQTLGQGPEFLTYFQNEAQLEKSRLLSDRFSAERPKGSFSTLEIQRTEQGDSAMYLCASSPPLIQDSKETQYFGPGTRLLVL.

The J gene is TRBJ2-4, the V gene TRBV7-2, with no clear D. Near its end, the DNA agrees better with TRBJ2-1, so the J call may be wrong. Per germline, CDR1 SGHTA and CDR2 FQGNSA. CDR3 length: 12 amino acids. DNA for the CDR3: TGTGCCAGCAGCCCTTCGAGGAACGAGCAGTTCTTC. Protein: CASSPSRNEQFF.

This clonotype has a count of ten or more. The rearrangement joins TRBV7-8 to TRBJ1-5; 7 bases are shared with TRBD1. V dropped 5 bases and J dropped 4; count of bases not matched to a gene: 11. This CDR3 spans 16 amino acids. Germline V lookup: CDR1 SGHVS, CDR2 FQNEAQ. The CDR3 loop is CASSAPDRDPNQPQHF. Here the CDR3 DNA reads TGTGCCAGCAGCGCACCCGACAGGGATCCGAATCAGCCCCAGCATTTT.

With regard to this clonotype: The junction differs from germline at one of its ends, possibly a read error. The rearrangement uses TRBV9 and TRBJ2-7; D not resolved. Germline V lookup: CDR1 SGDLS, CDR2 YYNGEE. This CDR3 contains 14 residues. In nucleotides, the CDR3 is TGTGCCAGCAGTACCCTTAGGTCCGATTCACCCCTCCACTTC. It yields the protein CASSTLRSDSPLHF.

The chain carries TRBV19 and TRBJ1-2; 7 nucleotides align to TRBD1. Per the germline V gene, CDR1 is LNHDA and CDR2 is SQIVND (reference sequence). This CDR3 has 14 amino acids. V shed 3 bases, J shed 4 bases, and the junction held 5 bases outside the gene matches. The CDR3 loop reads CASSIARDSYGYTF. The CDR3, as DNA: TGTGCCAGTAGTATTGCTCGGGACAGCTATGGCTACACCTTC.

This rearrangement joins TRBV7-6 to TRBJ1-6; D is unresolved. Germline V gives CDR1 SGHVS, CDR2 FNYEAQ. V lost 5 bases to trimming and J lost 5 bases, with 7 bases between them. The CDR3 is 13 residues long. DNA of the CDR3: TGTGCCAGCAGCCGGGTGGATAATTCACCCCTCCACTTT. This translates into CASSRVDNSPLHF.

V is TRBV7-6 and J is TRBJ2-5; TRBD2 matches at 9 bases. The CDR3 spans 18 residues. CDR1 SGHVS and CDR2 FNYEAQ come from the germline V gene. J lost 4 bases, V lost 2 bases, and 14 bases had no gene match. The CDR3 spells CASSLKRLAERGPETQYF. The CDR3 DNA follows: TGTGCCAGCAGCTTAAAACGACTAGCGGAGAGGGGCCCAGAGACCCAGTACTTC.

The chain couples TRBV7-4 to TRBJ1-1, with D possibly matching TRBD1 (6 bases). V gave up 4 bases and J gave up 3 bases, with 18 bases separating them. The CDR3 runs 16 residues. Germline lookup yields CDR1 SGHVT and CDR2 SQSDAQ. Here the CDR3 reads CASSSFSGGRDTEAFF. CDR3 in DNA: TGTGCCAGCAGCTCCTTCTCGGGGGGGCGGGACACTGAAGCTTTCTTT.

The CDR3 coding sequence is TGTGCCAGCAGCTTAAGCCGACTGAACACTGAAGCTTTCTTT. As protein: CASSLSRLNTEAFF. The V call is TRBV11-2, the J call TRBJ2-3; D is unresolved. Judging by the DNA end, TRBJ1-1 fits better; the J call may be wrong. Germline assignment: CDR1 SGHAT and CDR2 FQNNGV. The CDR3 is 14 amino acids.

Concerning this clonotype itself: This may arise from a read error, as a much more abundant clone is one base away. J is TRBJ2-4 and V is TRBV5-1, with 15 bases that match TRBD2. The J call may be faulty, since TRBJ2-1 better matches the DNA end. CDR1 SGHRS and CDR2 YFSETQ come from the germline V gene. This CDR3 spans 15 amino acids. This CDR3 is CASSLVGLAGGEQFF. For the CDR3, the DNA is TGCGCCAGCAGCTTGGTAGGACTAGCGGGAGGGGAGCAGTTCTTC.

The chain is built from TRBV7-3 and TRBJ2-1; D unclear. V shed 0 bases and J shed 0 bases, with 3 bases lying between them. The CDR3 spans 14 residues. Germline CDR1 reads SGHTA; CDR2 reads FQGTGA. In nucleotides, the CDR3 is TGTGCCAGCAGCTTAACCCTCTCCTACAATGAGCAGTTCTTC. Encoded protein: CASSLTLSYNEQFF.

The sample holds a few counts of this clonotype. V is TRBV7-9 and J is TRBJ2-7; D possibly corresponds to TRBD1 (6 bases). V lost 5 bases to trimming and J lost 5 bases, with 19 bases between them. The CDR3 consists of 15 residues. CDR1 SEHNR and CDR2 FQNEAQ come from the germline V gene (reference sequence). The CDR3 DNA sequence: TGTGCCAGCAGCCCCACCAGGGACAAGGTCGACGAGCAGTACTTC. It yields the protein CASSPTRDKVDEQYF.

The rearrangement joins TRBV7-2 to TRBJ2-1; the match to TRBD2 covers 8 bases. V lost 2 bases to trimming and J lost 10 bases; unmatched junction nucleotides: 4. This CDR3 contains 13 residues. The germline V gene has CDR1 SGHTA and CDR2 FQGNSA. CDR3 DNA sequence: TGTGCCAGCAGCTTAAACCCTAGCGGGGAGCAGTTCTTC. Translating gives CASSLNPSGEQFF. Looking up the rest from reference TRBV7-2 and TRBJ2-1 gives the full variable domain: GAGVSQSPSNKVTEKGKDVELRCDPISGHTALYWYRQSLGQGLEFLIYFQGNSAPDKSGLPSDRFSAERTGGSVSTLTIQRTQQEDSAVYLCASSLNPSGEQFFGPGTRLTVL.

This chain joins TRBV7-2 and TRBJ2-3; D is unresolved. Trimming removed 4 bases from V and 2 bases from J, with 13 bases in between. The CDR3 spans 15 residues. Germline lookup yields CDR1 SGHTA and CDR2 FQGNSA. In DNA, the CDR3 is TGTGCCAGCAGCTCCCGCCTCATCAACACAGATACGCAGTATTTT. This codes for CASSSRLINTDTQYF.

This clonotype occurred many times. This chain connects TRBV10-2 to TRBJ1-2; TRBD1 might be the D (5 bases). V gave up 5 bases and J gave up 4 bases, with 14 bases separating them. Germline loops: CDR1 WSHSY, CDR2 SAAADI. The CDR3 spans 14 residues. The DNA of the CDR3 is TGCGCCAGCAGTAAGGGGTTCCTGGGCTATGGCTACACCTTC. This gives the protein CASSKGFLGYGYTF.

This clonotype was found a few times. This sequence joins TRBV15 and TRBJ1-5, with D perhaps matching TRBD1 (5 bases). V lost 5 bases, J lost 3 bases, and 8 bases lay in between. In germline, CDR1 is LNHNV, CDR2 YYDKDF (reference sequence). This CDR3 region has 13 residues. CDR3 nucleotides: TGTGCCACCAGCCAGGGCTCCAATCAGCCCCAGCATTTT. It is translated as CATSQGSNQPQHF.

Many counts were recorded for this clonotype. Given a much more abundant clone one base away, this may be a read error. The chain combines TRBV7-3 with TRBJ2-1; 12 bases map to TRBD1. The tail of the sequence fits TRBJ2-7 better, so the J call may be wrong. The CDR3 has 15 amino acids. Germline V gives CDR1 SGHTA, CDR2 FQGTGA. The CDR3 sequence is CASSKGQGAYNEQYF. CDR3 nucleotide sequence: TGTGCCAGCAGCAAGGGACAGGGGGCCTACAATGAGCAGTACTTC.

Concerning this clonotype: No conserved phenylalanine or tryptophan is present at the end of the CDR3, so a read error is the likely explanation. The DNA is omitted, as the CDR3 cannot be located on it reliably, and the CDR3 follows TCRdb's listing. The chain couples TRBV28 to TRBJ2-7; the D call in the table, TRBD1, was not verified against the DNA. The CDR3 is made up of 19 amino acids, end residues included. Germline CDR1 is MDHEN and CDR2 is SYDVKM. CDR3 residues: CASSFRDILQGSSGYTFGS.

The J gene is TRBJ2-5, the V gene TRBV2; possible D gene TRBD2, 6 bases. The V end lost 4 bases, the J end lost 2 bases, and 8 bases lay between the germline ends. CDR1 is SNHLY and CDR2 is FYNNEI in the germline V gene. The CDR3 loop spans 13 amino acids. The chain's CDR3 is CASSVTRQETQYF. The CDR3 nucleotides read TGTGCCAGCAGTGTGACTAGACAAGAGACCCAGTACTTC.